The 15 T cell receptor beta chains below come from one sample, sequenced in a study of blood T cells in healthy people across ages. A J-beta primer mix and a sample-barcoded 5' primer were used in a second PCR of roughly 6 to 11 cycles. TCRdb recomputed calls from the 5' RACE reads with MiXCR, one row per CDR3 protein. The table records hundreds of thousands of distinct CDR3 sequences, 52% of them present only once. Material for sequencing was blood. The receptors stem from a man in his sixties in good health.

J is TRBJ2-4 and V is TRBV12-3 or TRBV12-4; no definite D call. Trimming took off 5 bases at V and 2 bases at J, with 13 bases between the two ends. This CDR3 is 15 amino acids long. CDR3 loop: CASSRLSASKNIQYF. In DNA form, the CDR3 reads TGTGCCAGCAGTCGCCTTAGTGCGTCCAAAAACATTCAGTACTTC.

A remark on this clonotype: A much larger clone lies a single base off, so this may be a read error. This sequence joins TRBV7-9 and TRBJ2-7, with 10 bases fitting TRBD1. V trimming: 7 bases; J trimming: 12 bases; junction bases outside the gene matches: 6. The CDR3 has 11 amino acids. The germline gives CDR1 SEHNR, CDR2 FQNEAQ (reference sequence). The CDR3 DNA follows: TGTGCCAGCAACCAGGGACAGGGGTCGTACTTC. Amino acids: CASNQGQGSYF.

The chain uses TRBV7-2 and TRBJ1-5, with D perhaps TRBD1 (6 bases). Germline CDR1 is SGHTA and CDR2 is FQGNSA. With 1 base removed from V and 0 bases from J, the gap between germline ends came to 16 bases. This CDR3 comprises 18 residues. The CDR3 reads CASSLVLRGEYSNQPQHF. The CDR3 DNA follows: TGTGCCAGCAGCTTAGTCCTCAGGGGAGAATATAGCAATCAGCCCCAGCATTTT.

The chain recombines TRBV29-1 with TRBJ2-1, with unresolved D. From germline, CDR1 is SQVTM and CDR2 ANQGSEA. There are 11 residues in the CDR3. The V end was cut by 3 bases, the J end by 2 bases, with 2 bases between. The CDR3 is CSVDPYNEQFF. CDR3 nucleotide sequence: TGCAGCGTTGATCCCTACAATGAGCAGTTCTTC.

This clonotype was detected a few times. This chain uses TRBV28 with TRBJ2-2; 7 bases are shared with TRBD1. V lost 6 bases and J lost 6; bases outside the gene matches: 10. Germline V gene lookup returns CDR1 MDHEN and CDR2 SYDVKM. This CDR3 is built from 15 residues. CDR3 in amino acids: CASSPDRVWSGELFF. The DNA for the CDR3 is TGTGCCAGCAGCCCTGACAGGGTATGGTCCGGGGAGCTGTTTTTT.

This clonotype was seen a handful of times. The chain carries TRBV6-6 and TRBJ2-4, with D possibly being TRBD1 (6 bases). The assigned J gene may be wrong: the sequence end matches TRBJ2-7 better. The germline V gene encodes CDR1 MNHNY and CDR2 SVGAGI (reference sequence). The CDR3 is 13 residues long. The CDR3 DNA sequence: TGTGCCAGCGACCCTGGGGGCACGTACGAGCAGTACTTC. Its translation is CASDPGGTYEQYF.

The chain couples TRBV5-1 to TRBJ2-5; either TRBD1 or TRBD2 may fit D (5 bases each). V was clipped by 4 bases and J by 2 bases, with 12 bases between them. Germline CDR1 is SGHRS and CDR2 is YFSETQ. This CDR3 has 14 amino acids. CDR3 nucleotide sequence: TGCGCCAGCAGCAGCCGGGACCAACAAGAGACCCAGTACTTC. It translates to CASSSRDQQETQYF.

This clonotype was picked up one time. The chain has TRBV20-1 and TRBJ1-5, with 7 bases aligning to TRBD1. This CDR3 has 14 residues. Germline values: CDR1 DFQATT, CDR2 SNEGSKA (reference sequence). Unmatched junction bases numbered 7, after V lost 4 bases and J lost 4 bases. The CDR3, as DNA: TGCAGTGCTAACCGGGACAGACAGAATCAGCCCCAGCATTTT. It yields the protein CSANRDRQNQPQHF.

This clonotype has ten or more counts. The rearrangement joins TRBV7-2 to TRBJ2-7; 8 bases agree with TRBD1. The trim removed 5 bases at V and 5 bases at J, leaving 5 bases unmatched. The CDR3 consists of 13 residues. The germline CDR1 and CDR2 sequences are SGHTA and FQGNSA. The CDR3 sequence is CASSPGTGDEQYF. The CDR3 DNA reads TGTGCCAGCAGCCCTGGGACAGGAGACGAGCAGTACTTC.

This clonotype was seen more than once but under ten times. The chain links TRBV14 to TRBJ2-1, with D possibly matching TRBD2 (6 bases). This CDR3 comprises 14 residues. Trimming removed 4 bases at V and 7 bases at J, with 14 bases between. Germline V CDR1 and CDR2: SGHDN, FVKESK. CDR3 loop: CASSRLGGMNEQFF. In nucleotides, the CDR3 is TGTGCCAGCAGCCGGTTGGGGGGAATGAATGAGCAGTTCTTC.

This clonotype was seen a single time. This chain links TRBV14 with TRBJ2-1; 11 positions match TRBD2. Trimming at V came to 5 bases and at J to 9 bases, leaving 3 bases not matched to a gene. The CDR3 length is 13 residues. Germline V CDR1 and CDR2: SGHDN, FVKESK. The CDR3 DNA reads as TGTGCCAGCAGCAGGGGACTAGCGGCTGAGCAGTTCTTC. It codes for CASSRGLAAEQFF.

With respect to this clonotype: Sequence at one end of the junction differs from germline and may be a read error. This chain uses TRBV11-1 with TRBJ2-3; possibly TRBD2 for D (6 bases). The CDR3 spans 14 residues. Germline assignment: CDR1 SGHAT and CDR2 FQDESV (reference sequence). The CDR3: CAGRARGMGDTQYF. The CDR3 DNA reads TGTGCCGGCAGGGCCCGGGGGATGGGAGATACGCAGTATTTT.

V and J are TRBV29-1 and TRBJ2-1; 10 bases line up with TRBD1. V trimming: 7 bases; J trimming: 8 bases; junction bases outside the gene matches: 14. The CDR3 spans 15 residues. CDR1 and CDR2 from the germline V gene are SQVTM and ANQGSEA. The CDR3 protein is CSARRGTGALDEQFF. The CDR3 nucleotides read TGCAGCGCCCGGCGCGGGACAGGGGCGCTGGATGAGCAGTTCTTC.

This clonotype was detected only a few times. This chain joins TRBV7-9 and TRBJ1-2; 7 bases match TRBD1. Germline V CDR1 and CDR2: SEHNR, FQNEAQ (reference sequence). V lost 7 bases to trimming and J lost 5 bases; unmatched junction nucleotides: 7. The CDR3 runs to 13 residues. The CDR3 DNA follows: TGTGCCAGCACCTCACAGGGGCATTATGGCTACACCTTC. Amino acids: CASTSQGHYGYTF.

Here the CDR3 DNA reads TGTGCCAGCAGTCACCCCCGGGAGGGCTCCTACAATGAGCAGTTCTTC. Residues: CASSHPREGSYNEQFF. This sequence joins TRBV6-4 and TRBJ2-1, with 8 bases aligning to TRBD2. This CDR3 spans 16 amino acids. Germline lookup yields CDR1 MRHNA and CDR2 SNTAGT. J lost 0 bases, V lost 5 bases, and 6 bases had no gene match.